This note documents a single TCR beta chain sequence. This entry is derived from a study of radiation and T cells in renal cell carcinoma. Clones were read by immunoSEQ multiplex PCR, and TCRdb kept only the in-frame ones, dropping some. The sample records roughly 53,000 clones, roughly 83% being singletons. Time point of the sample: baseline pretreatment blood. This sample's treatment: 15 Gy SBRT to primary tumor, nephrectomy 4 weeks later. The tumor was a clear cell renal cell carcinoma. Looked up from germline, CDR1 is MNHNS and CDR2 is SASEGT. Trimming removed 7 bases at V and 5 bases at J, with 11 bases between. There are 13 residues in the CDR3.

This sequence joins TRBV6-1 and TRBJ2-2, with D perhaps TRBD2 (5 bases). This receptor was taken from a woman aged 70-85 years with renal cell carcinoma. The material sequenced was blood, taken from a patient whose treatment included radiotherapy and nephrectomy. CDR3 residues: CASTPTRTGELFF. Written as DNA, the CDR3 is TGTGCCAGCACCCCCACTAGAACCGGGGAGCTGTTTTTT.